Below are 15 T cell receptor beta chains sequenced from a single sample in a study of blood T cell repertoires in COVID-19. Clones were read by immunoSEQ multiplex PCR, and TCRdb kept only the in-frame ones, dropping some. The sample includes over 200,000 clones, approximately 80% of them seen just once. Sequencing was done on a sample of peripheral blood. The origin of the receptors is an elderly woman with COVID-19, enrolled during active disease.

The CDR3 bases are TGTGCCAGCAGCTTAATAGCGGGGGCCACAGATACGCAGTATTTT. Its protein is CASSLIAGATDTQYF. The J gene is TRBJ2-3, the V gene TRBV11-3; 9 nucleotides line up with TRBD2. The CDR3 consists of 15 residues. The junction had 2 bases not matched to a gene; V was cut back by 2 bases and J by 2 bases. CDR1 SGHNT and CDR2 YENEEA come from the germline V gene.

This sequence joins TRBV6-2 or TRBV6-3 and TRBJ1-1, with D hard to call. Per germline, CDR1 MNHEY and CDR2 SVGEGT. Between the trimmed V and J ends, which lost 5 bases and 3 bases, there was a span of 13 bases. This CDR3 is 14 amino acids long. CDR3 nucleotides: TGTGCCAGCAGTCATATCGGCCGGGACACTGAAGCTTTCTTT. Amino acids: CASSHIGRDTEAFF.

DNA of the CDR3: TGTGCCACCAGTGATGGGGACAGGGGCGGCTACACCTTC. It specifies CATSDGDRGGYTF. The rearrangement uses TRBV24-1 and TRBJ1-2; 10 nucleotides line up with TRBD1. Trimming removed 3 bases from V and 8 bases from J; junction bases left unmatched: 2. Germline values: CDR1 KGHDR, CDR2 SFDVKD. The CDR3 contains 13 residues.

The J gene is TRBJ1-1, the V gene TRBV7-9, with a tentative D call TRBD1 (6 bases). The CDR3 is made up of 13 amino acids. The V gene lost 6 bases and the J gene lost 5 bases, with 13 bases spanning the gap. CDR1 is SEHNR and CDR2 is FQNEAQ in the germline V gene (reference sequence). For the CDR3, the DNA is TGTGCCAGCAGTCAGGGGCCGGGGACTGAAGCTTTCTTT. Translated, it gives CASSQGPGTEAFF.

This rearrangement joins TRBV2 to TRBJ1-6, with D maybe TRBD1 (6 bases). Germline V gene data show CDR1 as SNHLY and CDR2 as FYNNEI. The CDR3 consists of 16 residues. V gave up 7 bases and J gave up 4 bases, with 17 bases separating them. The CDR3 nucleotides read TGTGCCAGCAAGCTACAGGGATTAGGGTATAATTCACCCCTCCACTTT. Translating it yields CASKLQGLGYNSPLHF.

This chain uses TRBV24-1 with TRBJ2-5; the D gene is possibly TRBD2 (5 bases). Germline V CDR1 and CDR2: KGHDR, SFDVKD. V shed 6 bases and J shed 5 bases, with 9 bases lying between them. This CDR3 is 12 amino acids long. CDR3: CATSFSGETQYF. The CDR3 DNA reads as TGTGCCACCAGTTTTTCGGGGGAGACCCAGTACTTC.

This clone was seen ten or more times. The chain carries TRBV29-1 and TRBJ1-5; D perhaps matches TRBD1 (5 bases). The V gene's germline CDR1 is SQVTM and CDR2 ANQGSEA. The CDR3 runs 13 residues. V lost 6 bases to trimming and J lost 4 bases, with 13 bases between them. The DNA for the CDR3 is TGCAGCGTGGGGGGACGGGAAAATCAGCCCCAGCATTTT. Protein product: CSVGGRENQPQHF.

The gene calls are TRBV4-2 and TRBJ2-1; the D is unclear. Between the trimmed V and J ends, which lost 0 bases and 0 bases, there was a span of 6 bases. The CDR3 sequence is 15 residues long. CDR1 and CDR2 (germline): LGHNA, YNFKEQ. The CDR3 here is CASSQDGSSYNEQFF. The DNA for the CDR3 is TGTGCCAGCAGCCAAGATGGCAGCTCCTACAATGAGCAGTTCTTC.

The rearrangement joins TRBV5-4 to TRBJ2-2; 11 nucleotides match TRBD1. Looked up from germline, CDR1 is SGHNT and CDR2 is YYREEE (reference sequence). The CDR3 is 16 amino acids. Trimming took 4 bases from V and 4 from J; bases not matched to a gene: 6. CDR3 residues: CASSLGGTGGTGELFF. CDR3 DNA sequence: TGTGCCAGCAGCCTTGGAGGGACAGGGGGCACCGGGGAGCTGTTTTTT.

This chain joins TRBV5-8 and TRBJ2-2; perhaps TRBD2 as D (6 bases). CDR1 and CDR2 from the germline V gene are SGHTS and YDEGEE. The CDR3 is 14 amino acids. Trimming removed 2 bases at V and 5 bases at J, with 10 bases between. The CDR3 spells CASSFLEGTGELFF. The CDR3 DNA reads TGTGCCAGCAGCTTTCTGGAGGGGACCGGGGAGCTGTTTTTT.

The gene calls are TRBV5-1 and TRBJ2-1; no clear D. This CDR3 region has 14 residues. V was clipped by 0 bases and J by 5 bases, with 9 bases between them. Germline V gene sequence: CDR1 SGHRS, CDR2 YFSETQ. The CDR3 loop reads CASSLGSSDNEQFF. In nucleotides, the CDR3 is TGCGCCAGCAGCTTGGGCTCTTCGGACAATGAGCAGTTCTTC.

CDR3 bases: TGTGCCACCAGTGACCAGGGACAGGGGACTTTCTTT. As protein: CATSDQGQGTFF. V and J are TRBV24-1 and TRBJ1-1; 10 bases fit TRBD1. With V trimmed by 4 bases and J by 12 bases, 4 bases remained unmatched. CDR3 length: 12 amino acids. Germline V lookup: CDR1 KGHDR, CDR2 SFDVKD.

CDR3 sequence reads: CASSQFSGTGELFF. CDR3 in DNA: TGTGCCAGCAGCCAATTTTCAGGCACCGGGGAGCTGTTTTTT. The gene calls are TRBV3-1 (or the pseudogene TRBV3-2) and TRBJ2-2; D remains unclear. Germline V CDR1 and CDR2: LGHDT, YNNKEL (reference sequence). Trimming stripped 2 bases from V and 4 bases from J, with 8 bases between. The CDR3 consists of 14 residues.

This clone was found a few times. J is TRBJ2-3 and V is TRBV4-2, with D perhaps TRBD2 (6 bases). Trimming removed 1 base at V and 6 bases at J, with 11 bases between. The CDR3 is 14 residues long. Germline-derived CDR1 and CDR2 are LGHNA and YNFKEQ. For the CDR3, the DNA is TGTGCCAGCAGCCAAGGGGGAGGACTGGATACGCAGTATTTT. Protein: CASSQGGGLDTQYF.

In regard to this clone: This same CDR3 is encoded by further DNA sequences in the sample. The genes are TRBV18 and TRBJ2-5, with D perhaps TRBD2 (6 bases). The CDR3 extends over 13 amino acids. V gave up 0 bases and J gave up 4 bases, with 6 bases separating them. CDR1 and CDR2 (germline): KGHSH, LQKENI. The CDR3 coding sequence is TGTGCCAGCTCACCACCGGGGGGAGAGACCCAGTACTTC. Amino acids: CASSPPGGETQYF.